The 17 T cell receptor beta chains given below trace back to one sample, sequenced in a study of blood T cell repertoires in COVID-19. Profiling relied on immunoSEQ multiplex PCR, and the TCRdb table lists in-frame clones only, not all of them. The sample gives 150,000 to 200,000 clones, less than 85% of which show up once; roughly 6.4% is in the top ten. Sample: peripheral blood. These TCRs come from a woman in her 40s with COVID-19, enrolled during active disease.

V is TRBV5-5 and J is TRBJ2-2; perhaps TRBD1 as D (6 bases). The ends were cut back, 3 bases at V and 0 bases at J, with 18 bases in the middle. CDR3 length: 18 amino acids. Germline V gene data show CDR1 as SGHKS and CDR2 as YYEKEE (reference sequence). CDR3 in amino acids: CASSSTLPGQSNTGELFF. For the CDR3, the DNA is TGTGCCAGCAGCTCGACGCTACCGGGACAATCGAACACCGGGGAGCTGTTTTTT. Drawing the rest from reference TRBV5-5 and TRBJ2-2, the complete variable domain is DAGVTQSPTHLIKTRGQQVTLRCSPISGHKSVSWYQQVLGQGPQFIFQYYEKEERGRGNFPDRFSARQFPNYSSELNVNALLLGDSALYLCASSSTLPGQSNTGELFFGEGSRLTVL.

This chain joins TRBV5-1 and TRBJ2-1, with D hard to call. The CDR3 contains 17 residues. Trimming left V 0 bases short and J 0 bases short, with 13 bases between. Germline V gene data show CDR1 as SGHRS and CDR2 as YFSETQ. This chain's CDR3 is CASSLASRISSYNEQFF. Written as DNA, the CDR3 is TGCGCCAGCAGCTTGGCCTCCAGGATCAGCTCCTACAATGAGCAGTTCTTC.

This clone was counted a single time. The chain links TRBV2 to TRBJ2-7; 7 nucleotides line up with TRBD2. CDR1 SNHLY and CDR2 FYNNEI come from the germline V gene. The CDR3 is made up of 11 amino acids. The V gene end was trimmed by 7 bases and the J gene end by 9 bases; junction bases not matched to a gene: 6. This CDR3 is CASTRGGLQYV. CDR3 nucleotide sequence: TGTGCCAGCACGAGGGGAGGGTTGCAGTACGTC.

The chain has TRBV29-1 and TRBJ1-3; 8 nucleotides line up with TRBD1. Germline V gene data show CDR1 as SQVTM and CDR2 as ANQGSEA. Trimming cost V 5 bases and J 0 bases; bases outside gene matches: 3. CDR3 length equals 14 residues. The chain's CDR3 is CSVQTGGSGNTIYF. As DNA, the CDR3 is TGCAGCGTTCAAACAGGGGGCTCTGGAAACACCATATATTTT.

J is TRBJ2-1 and V is TRBV29-1; the match to TRBD2 covers 7 bases. CDR3 length: 13 residues. The V gene end was trimmed by 5 bases and the J gene end by 8 bases; junction bases not matched to a gene: 9. CDR1 and CDR2 from the germline V gene are SQVTM and ANQGSEA. This chain's CDR3 is CSVSGLRDDEQFF. Here the CDR3 DNA reads TGCAGCGTTTCGGGACTACGGGATGATGAGCAGTTCTTC.

CDR3 protein: CASSDGGLNEKLFF. The CDR3 DNA reads as TGTGCCAGCAGCGACGGGGGTCTTAATGAAAAACTGTTTTTT. The V call is TRBV9, the J call TRBJ1-4; tentatively, D is TRBD1 (5 bases). CDR3 length: 14 residues. The V gene's germline CDR1 is SGDLS and CDR2 YYNGEE. Trimming pared 3 bases from V and 4 bases from J, leaving 10 bases between.

The chain joins TRBV9 to TRBJ2-2; maybe TRBD1 (5 bases). The V gene's germline CDR1 is SGDLS and CDR2 YYNGEE. The CDR3 has 16 amino acids. Trimming stripped 1 base from V and 1 base from J, with 11 bases between. This chain's CDR3 is CASSVSTRENTGELFF. Written as DNA, the CDR3 is TGTGCCAGCAGCGTAAGCACCAGGGAGAACACCGGGGAGCTGTTTTTT.

This sequence joins TRBV6-1 and TRBJ2-7; TRBD1 matches 7 bases. Looked up from germline, CDR1 is MNHNS and CDR2 is SASEGT. CDR3 length: 13 amino acids. The V gene end was trimmed by 10 bases and the J gene end by 5 bases; junction bases not matched to a gene: 11. CDR3 sequence: CAIGSQGIHEQYF. The CDR3 nucleotides are TGTGCCATCGGCTCACAGGGGATACACGAGCAGTACTTC.

The chain employs TRBV19 and TRBJ2-7; tentative D call: TRBD2 (6 bases). The CDR3 has 13 residues. Trimming removed 5 bases at V and 0 bases at J, with 8 bases between. The germline V gene has CDR1 LNHDA and CDR2 SQIVND (reference sequence). CDR3 bases: TGTGCCAGTAGTCCCGGGGGCTCCTACGAGCAGTACGTC. As protein: CASSPGGSYEQYV.

This clone occurred many times. This chain joins TRBV12-5 and TRBJ1-5; 8 nucleotides agree with TRBD1. V shed 7 bases and J 3 bases; nucleotides not matched to a gene: 5. CDR3 size: 14 residues. Germline V gene data show CDR1 as LGHNT and CDR2 as FRNRAP. The CDR3 loop is CASALDRANQPQHF. CDR3 in DNA: TGTGCTAGTGCCCTGGACAGGGCCAATCAGCCCCAGCATTTT.

The chain combines TRBV28 with TRBJ1-2, with 9 bases aligning to TRBD1. Germline CDR1 MDHEN, CDR2 SYDVKM. The CDR3 runs to 15 residues. Trimming removed 5 bases from V and 5 bases from J; junction bases left unmatched: 9. CDR3 coding DNA: TGTGCCAGCAGTCAACCAACAGGGGGCTCATATGGCTACACCTTC. Protein product: CASSQPTGGSYGYTF.

A word on this clone: One end of the junction varies from germline; a read error may be responsible. This sequence joins TRBV20-1 and TRBJ2-1; D uncertain. This CDR3 region has 10 residues. Germline CDR1 DFQATT, CDR2 SNEGSKA (reference sequence). As DNA, the CDR3 is TGCAGTGCTAGAGATTTGCTTGCGATCTTC. This encodes CSARDLLAIF.

V gene TRBV3-1 (or the pseudogene TRBV3-2) combines with J gene TRBJ2-5, with D perhaps matching TRBD2 (6 bases). The CDR3 is 14 amino acids. The ends were cut back, 1 base at V and 5 bases at J, with 11 bases in the middle. Looked up from germline, CDR1 is LGHDT and CDR2 is YNNKEL (reference sequence). The CDR3 loop is CASSQGSGRETQYF. The DNA of the CDR3 is TGTGCCAGCAGCCAAGGTTCAGGGAGGGAGACCCAGTACTTC.

The V call is TRBV29-1, the J call TRBJ1-2, with D uncertain. The V end was cut by 7 bases, the J end by 1 base, with 19 bases between. Germline assignment: CDR1 SQVTM and CDR2 ANQGSEA. The CDR3 contains 15 residues. In DNA form, the CDR3 reads TGCAGCGCCCTGGCGGGCAGCCCCCTTAACTATGGCTACACCTTC. This codes for CSALAGSPLNYGYTF.

The CDR3 nucleotides are TGTGCCAGCAACCCGGGACAGGGTGGCCAGCCCCAGCATTTT. Its translation is CASNPGQGGQPQHF. The chain carries TRBV28 and TRBJ1-5; 9 nucleotides agree with TRBD1. The germline CDR1 and CDR2 sequences are MDHEN and SYDVKM. The V and J ends lost 7 bases and 7 bases, in that order; junction bases with no gene match: 8. The CDR3 is 14 amino acids.

This chain uses TRBV28 with TRBJ2-7, with 7 bases fitting TRBD2. V dropped 6 bases and J dropped 2; count of bases not matched to a gene: 7. CDR1 is MDHEN and CDR2 is SYDVKM in the germline V gene. The CDR3 contains 14 residues. CDR3 amino acids: CASRNSGLTYEQYF. The DNA for the CDR3 is TGTGCCAGCAGGAATAGCGGGCTGACCTACGAGCAGTACTTC.

V gene TRBV5-6 combines with J gene TRBJ2-1; 10 nucleotides align to TRBD2. J was trimmed by 6 bases and V by 0 bases; bases with no gene match: 6. This CDR3 has 16 amino acids. From germline, CDR1 is SGHDT and CDR2 YYEEEE. CDR3 sequence reads: CASSLVRASGGNEQFF. In DNA, the CDR3 is TGTGCCAGCAGCTTGGTTCGGGCTAGCGGGGGCAATGAGCAGTTCTTC.